The 30 T cell receptor beta chains listed next were all sequenced from one sample in a study of cytomegalovirus exposure and HLA in healthy donors. PCR was performed using 60 Vbeta and 13 Jbeta primers. The repertoire was sequenced with immunoSEQ multiplex PCR; TCRdb's copy has only in-frame clones and lacks some. The data show 75,000 to 100,000 clones, around 77% seen once. Sequencing was done on a sample of PBMCs. The receptors derive from a man younger than 40 in good health and CMV-seronegative.

The chain recombines TRBV25-1 with TRBJ1-1; tentative D call: TRBD1 (6 bases). CDR1 is MGHDK and CDR2 is SYGVNS in the germline V gene. The CDR3 length is 14 residues. Trimming cost V 3 bases and J 3 bases, with 11 bases left between them. The DNA for the CDR3 is TGTGCCAGCAGTGATGGGCAGGGGCACACTGAAGCTTTCTTT. Protein: CASSDGQGHTEAFF.

The chain carries TRBV29-1 and TRBJ2-1, with TRBD2 matching over 9 bases. The germline V gene encodes CDR1 SQVTM and CDR2 ANQGSEA. Germline trimming cut 2 bases from V and 0 bases from J; bases unmatched to any gene: 5. There are 16 residues in the CDR3. CDR3 coding DNA: TGCAGCGTTGAATGGGGCGGGGGGGCCTCCTACAATGAGCAGTTCTTC. Translating gives CSVEWGGGASYNEQFF.

This clone was observed a few times. The chain couples TRBV7-3 to TRBJ2-1; 7 positions match TRBD1. The CDR3 extends over 13 amino acids. V lost 1 base and J lost 10; bases outside the gene matches: 4. Germline loops: CDR1 SGHTA, CDR2 FQGTGA. This CDR3 reads CASSLNQGEEQFF. In DNA form, the CDR3 reads TGTGCCAGCAGCTTAAATCAGGGGGAGGAGCAGTTCTTC. Supplemented by reference TRBV7-3 and TRBJ2-1, the full variable domain reads GAGVSQTPSNKVTEKGKYVELRCDPISGHTALYWYRQSLGQGPEFLIYFQGTGAADDSGLPNDRFFAVRPEGSVSTLKIQRTERGDSAVYLCASSLNQGEEQFFGPGTRLTVL.

The chain recombines TRBV30 with TRBJ2-1, with D perhaps TRBD2 (7 bases). CDR3 length: 14 amino acids. Germline V gene sequence: CDR1 GTSNPN, CDR2 SVGIG (reference sequence). V lost 4 bases and J 2 bases, leaving 12 bases between the germline ends. CDR3 amino acids: CAWTEGGAYNEQFF. The CDR3 DNA reads as TGTGCCTGGACAGAAGGGGGGGCCTACAATGAGCAGTTCTTC.

This clone occurred once. The chain is built from TRBV27 and TRBJ1-4; 7 bases fit TRBD1. The ends lost 2 bases at V and 6 bases at J; junction bases unmatched: 9. The CDR3 is 16 residues long. Germline V gene lookup returns CDR1 MNHEY and CDR2 SMNVEV (reference sequence). Here the CDR3 DNA reads TGTGCCAGCAGTTTACAGGGGGAAGGCCAAGATGAAAAACTGTTTTTT. Its protein product is CASSLQGEGQDEKLFF.

The J gene is TRBJ1-2, the V gene TRBV7-9, with D perhaps matching TRBD1 (6 bases). This CDR3 comprises 13 residues. Germline V gives CDR1 SEHNR, CDR2 FQNEAQ (reference sequence). V was trimmed by 3 bases and J by 4 bases, leaving 9 bases between them. The CDR3 nucleotides are TGTGCCAGCAGCTTTGGACAGCCCTATGGCTACACCTTC. Amino acids: CASSFGQPYGYTF.

This clone came up once. The chain is built from TRBV5-1 and TRBJ1-2, with D unresolved. This CDR3 comprises 12 residues. Trimming took off 0 bases at V and 7 bases at J, with 7 bases between the two ends. Germline V CDR1 and CDR2: SGHRS, YFSETQ. CDR3 residues: CASSLAGTGYTF. The CDR3 DNA is TGCGCCAGCAGCTTGGCAGGAACTGGCTACACCTTC.

The rearrangement joins TRBV7-9 to TRBJ2-7, with 8 nucleotides matching TRBD2. CDR1 and CDR2 (germline): SEHNR, FQNEAQ (reference sequence). This CDR3 spans 14 amino acids. V lost 3 bases and J lost 3; bases outside the gene matches: 4. The CDR3 DNA sequence: TGTGCCAGCAGCTTGACTAGCGCAAGCTACGAGCAGTACTTC. As protein: CASSLTSASYEQYF.

This sequence joins TRBV18 and TRBJ2-2; 7 positions agree with TRBD1. The V gene's germline CDR1 is KGHSH and CDR2 LQKENI. V shed 2 bases, J shed 5 bases, and the junction held 5 bases outside the gene matches. CDR3 size: 15 residues. The CDR3 region has the DNA TGTGCCAGCTCACCAGAGGGGGCACGGACCGGGGAGCTGTTTTTT. Its protein product is CASSPEGARTGELFF.

The V gene is TRBV7-2, the J gene TRBJ1-1; a possible D gene is TRBD1 (5 bases). This CDR3 is 14 amino acids long. Germline CDR1 SGHTA, CDR2 FQGNSA. V was shortened by 10 bases and J by 1 base, with 16 bases between the two germline ends. The CDR3 DNA is TGTGCCACTAGGGGCCAGGCACAGAACACTGAAGCTTTCTTT. Translation: CATRGQAQNTEAFF.

The rearrangement links TRBV11-2 to TRBJ1-1; D may be TRBD1 (5 bases). The CDR3 is 12 amino acids. CDR1 and CDR2 (germline): SGHAT, FQNNGV. V was trimmed by 1 base and J by 7 bases, leaving 7 bases between them. CDR3 bases: TGTGCCAGCAGCTTAGCAGGGTGTGAAGCTTTCTTT. It is translated as CASSLAGCEAFF. Together with reference TRBV11-2 and TRBJ1-1, the CDR3 gives the full variable domain: EAGVAQSPRYKIIEKRQSVAFWCNPISGHATLYWYQQILGQGPKLLIQFQNNGVVDDSQLPKDRFSAERLKGVDSTLKIQPAKLEDSAVYLCASSLAGCEAFFGQGTRLTVV.

This clone has a single count. The chain employs TRBV19 and TRBJ1-5; D possibly corresponds to TRBD1 (5 bases). The CDR3 is 14 residues long. Germline values: CDR1 LNHDA, CDR2 SQIVND (reference sequence). The germline V and J ends were trimmed by 6 bases and 2 bases, with 11 bases remaining between them. The CDR3 region has the DNA TGTGCCAGTAGATGGGGGGAGGGCAATCAGCCCCAGCATTTT. As protein: CASRWGEGNQPQHF. The full variable domain, with the rest looked up from reference TRBV19 and TRBJ1-5, is DGGITQSPKYLFRKEGQNVTLSCEQNLNHDAMYWYRQDPGQGLRLIYYSQIVNDFQKGDIAEGYSVSREKKESFPLTVTSAQKNPTAFYLCASRWGEGNQPQHFGDGTRLSIL.

A single count supports this clone. The chain combines TRBV6-6 with TRBJ1-5; perhaps TRBD1 as D (5 bases). This CDR3 contains 16 residues. From germline, CDR1 is MNHNY and CDR2 SVGAGI (reference sequence). With 2 bases removed from V and 2 bases from J, the gap between germline ends came to 13 bases. The DNA for the CDR3 is TGTGCCAGCAGTTACCCGGGGGTTAGCGGCAATCAGCCCCAGCATTTT. It is translated as CASSYPGVSGNQPQHF.

The rearrangement uses TRBV28 and TRBJ1-4, with 7 bases matching TRBD1. The CDR3 loop spans 16 amino acids. The germline V gene has CDR1 MDHEN and CDR2 SYDVKM. V was pared by 3 bases and J by 6 bases, with 10 bases of the junction left unmatched. Here the CDR3 DNA reads TGTGCCAGCAGTTTTCGATTGAAGGGGGCGGATGAAAAACTGTTTTTT. Its translation: CASSFRLKGADEKLFF.

This clone was observed a single time. The genes are TRBV5-1 and TRBJ2-3; D gene uncertain. CDR3 size: 14 residues. Trimming cost V 4 bases and J 3 bases, with 12 bases left between them. Per germline, CDR1 SGHRS and CDR2 YFSETQ. The CDR3: CASSRPSQTDTQYF. DNA of the CDR3: TGCGCCAGCAGCCGCCCGTCGCAGACAGATACGCAGTATTTT.

This rearrangement joins TRBV10-3 to TRBJ1-3; D uncertain. CDR1 is ENHRY, CDR2 SYGVKD, per germline. The CDR3 consists of 12 residues. Trimming left V 3 bases short and J 9 bases short, with 9 bases between. The CDR3 coding sequence is TGTGCCATCAGTGACAGGCCCCTCACCATATATTTT. This encodes CAISDRPLTIYF.

The CDR3 coding sequence is TGCAGCGCCCGGACTAGCAGCTATACGGGAGATACGCAGTATTTT. It translates to CSARTSSYTGDTQYF. The genes are TRBV29-1 and TRBJ2-3; 8 bases are shared with TRBD2. V shed 7 bases and J 5 bases; nucleotides not matched to a gene: 14. The CDR3 runs to 15 residues. Germline V gives CDR1 SQVTM, CDR2 ANQGSEA.

Remarks on this clone: The CDR3 does not close with the conserved phenylalanine or tryptophan, likely indicating a read error. Because the CDR3's place on the DNA is in doubt, the DNA is left out and the CDR3 is given as listed by TCRdb. J is TRBJ2-4 and V is TRBV10-3; the table names TRBD1, a call not compared with the DNA. With termini counted, the CDR3 has 11 amino acids. CDR1 is ENHRY and CDR2 is SYGVKD in the germline V gene. The CDR3 is CAISGGDSLVL.

V is TRBV30 and J is TRBJ1-5; D gene uncertain. V gave up 1 base and J gave up 5 bases, with 6 bases separating them. The CDR3 totals 12 residues. The germline gives CDR1 GTSNPN, CDR2 SVGIG (reference sequence). The chain's CDR3 is CAWSDSDQPQHF. The CDR3 coding sequence is TGTGCCTGGAGTGATTCGGATCAGCCCCAGCATTTT.

This clone was observed a few times. The chain is built from TRBV4-2 and TRBJ2-7; TRBD2 might be the D (5 bases). V lost 0 bases and J lost 5, with 14 bases in between. The CDR3 contains 15 residues. Germline CDR1 reads LGHNA; CDR2 reads YNFKEQ. This chain's CDR3 is CASSQDGGPGDEQYF. CDR3 nucleotide sequence: TGTGCCAGCAGCCAAGATGGCGGACCCGGGGACGAGCAGTACTTC.

The chain has TRBV7-9 and TRBJ2-1; 9 bases agree with TRBD1. With 5 bases clipped from V and 6 bases from J, the junction kept 5 bases outside the gene matches. Germline V gene data show CDR1 as SEHNR and CDR2 as FQNEAQ (reference sequence). The CDR3 runs to 14 residues. The CDR3 here is CASSGQGIRNEQFF. The CDR3 coding sequence is TGTGCCAGCAGCGGACAGGGGATACGCAATGAGCAGTTCTTC.

The rearrangement uses TRBV28 and TRBJ1-1; 9 nucleotides align to TRBD1. The CDR3 totals 17 residues. J lost 5 bases, V lost 1 base, and 11 bases had no gene match. The germline gives CDR1 MDHEN, CDR2 SYDVKM. In DNA form, the CDR3 reads TGTGCCAGCAGTTTATTAACATGGACAGGGGACGGGACTGAAGCTTTCTTT. This translates into CASSLLTWTGDGTEAFF. Drawing the rest from reference TRBV28 and TRBJ1-1, the complete variable domain is DVKVTQSSRYLVKRTGEKVFLECVQDMDHENMFWYRQDPGLGLRLIYFSYDVKMKEKGDIPEGYSVSREKKERFSLILESASTNQTSMYLCASSLLTWTGDGTEAFFGQGTRLTVV.

The rearrangement uses TRBV9 and TRBJ2-1; possible D gene TRBD2, 7 bases. The CDR3 is made up of 13 amino acids. Per germline, CDR1 SGDLS and CDR2 YYNGEE. V was pared by 6 bases and J by 4 bases, with 11 bases between. The CDR3 coding sequence is TGTGCCAGCAATCGGGGGGCATACAATGAGCAGTTCTTC. Translation gives CASNRGAYNEQFF.

The chain has TRBV7-2 and TRBJ1-5; 7 nucleotides match TRBD1. CDR1 is SGHTA, CDR2 FQGNSA, per germline. The J segment lost 11 bases and the V segment lost 1 base, leaving 5 bases of the junction unmatched. The CDR3 has 13 residues. The CDR3 region has the DNA TGTGCCAGCAGCTTAGTGGGTACAGGGGCCCAGCATTTT. Protein product: CASSLVGTGAQHF.

The chain has TRBV15 and TRBJ1-2, with D unclear. CDR1 LNHNV and CDR2 YYDKDF come from the germline V gene (reference sequence). V gave up 0 bases and J gave up 4 bases, with 12 bases separating them. CDR3 length: 15 amino acids. CDR3 in DNA: TGTGCCACCAGCAGAGATCAGCAGGTATCCTATGGCTACACCTTC. Amino acid sequence: CATSRDQQVSYGYTF.

V usage is TRBV10-3 and J usage is TRBJ2-7; the D gene is possibly TRBD1 (6 bases). Trimming took 3 bases from V and 7 from J, leaving 10 bases between them. Germline V CDR1 and CDR2: ENHRY, SYGVKD. The CDR3 length is 12 residues. CDR3 in amino acids: CAISEGGGEQYF. As DNA, the CDR3 is TGTGCCATCAGTGAAGGGGGTGGTGAGCAGTACTTC.

The J gene is TRBJ1-2, the V gene TRBV4-1, with 8 bases matching TRBD1. CDR3 size: 16 residues. The germline CDR1 and CDR2 sequences are MGHRA and YSYEKL. The V gene end was trimmed by 0 bases and the J gene end by 4 bases; junction bases not matched to a gene: 7. CDR3 loop: CASSQEANRGFYGYTF. CDR3 nucleotide sequence: TGCGCCAGCAGCCAAGAAGCAAACAGGGGGTTCTATGGCTACACCTTC.

This clone has a handful of counts. The chain couples TRBV4-3 to TRBJ1-1; D might be TRBD1 (5 bases). V was shortened by 2 bases and J by 0 bases, with 10 bases between the two germline ends. The germline CDR1 and CDR2 sequences are LGHNA and YSLEER. CDR3 length: 15 residues. CDR3 region: CASSQLRQLNTEAFF. The CDR3 DNA is TGCGCCAGCAGCCAACTCAGACAGTTGAACACTGAAGCTTTCTTT.

This chain uses TRBV10-3 with TRBJ2-7, with a tentative D call TRBD2 (6 bases). Germline CDR1 reads ENHRY; CDR2 reads SYGVKD. The CDR3 is 14 amino acids. V was cut by 6 bases and J by 1 base, with 13 bases left in between. CDR3 sequence: CAIRGGLTSYEQYF. The CDR3 DNA reads as TGTGCCATCAGGGGGGGACTGACATCCTACGAGCAGTACTTC.

The chain carries TRBV19 and TRBJ2-3, with a tentative D call TRBD2 (6 bases). Germline loops: CDR1 LNHDA, CDR2 SQIVND (reference sequence). The CDR3 is 14 residues long. V lost 2 bases to trimming and J lost 5 bases, with 11 bases between them. The CDR3 loop is CASSIMRDRDTQYF. DNA of the CDR3: TGTGCCAGTAGTATAATGCGGGACCGAGATACGCAGTATTTT.